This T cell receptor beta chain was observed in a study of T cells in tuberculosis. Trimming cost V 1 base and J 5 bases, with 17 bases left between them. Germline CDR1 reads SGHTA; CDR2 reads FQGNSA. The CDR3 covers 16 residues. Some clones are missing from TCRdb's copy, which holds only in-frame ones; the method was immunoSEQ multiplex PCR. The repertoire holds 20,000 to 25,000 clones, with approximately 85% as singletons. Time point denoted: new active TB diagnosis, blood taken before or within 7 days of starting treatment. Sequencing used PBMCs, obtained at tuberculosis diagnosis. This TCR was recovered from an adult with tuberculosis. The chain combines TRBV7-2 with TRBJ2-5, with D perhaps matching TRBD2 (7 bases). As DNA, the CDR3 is TGTGCCAGCAGCTTAGGACTGATAGGGGGGGCCGAGACCCAGTACTTC. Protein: CASSLGLIGGAETQYF.